Shown below are 20 T cell receptor beta chains from a single sample sequenced in a study of response to subunit inactivated influenza vaccine. TCRdb re-derived calls from the RT-PCR reads in MiXCR, one entry per CDR3 protein. Found here are approximately 530,000 distinct CDR3 sequences, approximately 7.1% of them singletons; the top ten hold roughly 13%. The specimen comprised PBMCs from blood, sampled roughly 24 months after vaccination. These receptors all stem from a man aged 45 to 70 who received an inactivated influenza vaccine.

The table lists this clonotype with many counts. V gene TRBV4-1 combines with J gene TRBJ1-1, with D possibly TRBD1 on 5 matching bases. CDR1 and CDR2 from the germline V gene are MGHRA and YSYEKL. The CDR3 covers 15 residues. V was clipped by 3 bases and J by 0 bases, with 11 bases between them. The CDR3 DNA reads TGCGCCAGCAGCCAGACAGAGATTATGAACACTGAAGCTTTCTTT. Translated: CASSQTEIMNTEAFF.

This clonotype was observed once. The genes are TRBV20-1 and TRBJ2-6, with D possibly being TRBD1 (5 bases). Between the trimmed V and J ends, which lost 4 bases and 1 base, there was a span of 11 bases. Germline CDR1 is DFQATT and CDR2 is SNEGSKA (reference sequence). CDR3 length equals 15 residues. The CDR3 DNA is TGCAGTGCTACCCAAAGGGGTTCTGGGGCCAACGTCCTGACTTTC. Its translation is CSATQRGSGANVLTF.

The sample holds a few counts of this clonotype. The chain has TRBV20-1 and TRBJ2-3, with TRBD2 identical over 11 bases. This CDR3 region has 16 residues. Germline trimming cut 2 bases from V and 4 bases from J; bases unmatched to any gene: 8. Germline CDR1 reads DFQATT; CDR2 reads SNEGSKA (reference sequence). The CDR3 coding sequence is TGCAGTGCTAGACCCCGTAGCGGGAGGGCCCCAGATACGCAGTATTTT. Amino acids: CSARPRSGRAPDTQYF.

The chain couples TRBV5-1 to TRBJ1-1; no clear D. Trimming cost V 4 bases and J 9 bases, with 13 bases left between them. The CDR3 sequence is 12 residues long. Germline loops: CDR1 SGHRS, CDR2 YFSETQ. CDR3 amino acids: CASSPGEEKAFF. The CDR3 bases are TGCGCCAGCAGCCCCGGGGAAGAAAAAGCTTTCTTT.

V usage is TRBV20-1 and J usage is TRBJ2-7; D is possibly TRBD2 (6 bases). This CDR3 has 14 amino acids. Germline CDR1 DFQATT, CDR2 SNEGSKA (reference sequence). The germline V and J ends were trimmed by 0 bases and 8 bases, with 17 bases remaining between them. Here the CDR3 reads CSARDPNRDFKQYF. In DNA, the CDR3 is TGCAGTGCTAGAGATCCTAACCGGGACTTCAAGCAGTACTTC.

With regard to this clonotype: This sequence may be a read error, since a much larger clone differs from it by one base. The V call is TRBV7-2, the J call TRBJ2-5; the match to TRBD2 covers 7 bases. Germline V gene sequence: CDR1 SGHTA, CDR2 FQGNSA. This CDR3 contains 16 residues. CDR3 sequence reads: CASSLVAGGNQDTQYF. The CDR3 nucleotides read TGTGCCAGCAGCTTAGTCGCCGGGGGGAACCAAGATACCCAGTACTTC.

In this sample, this clonotype turned up many times. J is TRBJ2-1 and V is TRBV24-1; either TRBD1 or TRBD2 may fit D (5 bases each). V lost 6 bases to trimming and J lost 5 bases, with 22 bases between them. CDR3 length: 17 amino acids. In germline, CDR1 is KGHDR, CDR2 SFDVKD. CDR3 region: CATSQKLRDGPNNEQFF. CDR3 in DNA: TGTGCCACCAGTCAGAAGCTCCGGGACGGACCCAACAATGAGCAGTTCTTC.

In this sample, this clonotype turned up a few times. V and J are TRBV27 and TRBJ2-7; 10 bases are a match to TRBD2. The length of the CDR3 is 14 residues. Germline values: CDR1 MNHEY, CDR2 SMNVEV (reference sequence). The junction had 3 bases not matched to a gene; V was cut back by 7 bases and J by 0 bases. CDR3 bases: TGTGCCAGCAAGCTAGCGGGGGCCTCCTACGAGCAGTACTTC. This gives the protein CASKLAGASYEQYF.

The chain uses TRBV20-1 and TRBJ1-1; 7 bases match TRBD1. Unmatched junction bases numbered 9, after V lost 2 bases and J lost 9 bases. Germline loops: CDR1 DFQATT, CDR2 SNEGSKA (reference sequence). There are 13 residues in the CDR3. CDR3 sequence reads: CSARNGPGQKAFF. As DNA, the CDR3 is TGCAGTGCTAGAAATGGACCGGGACAGAAAGCTTTCTTT.

This CDR3 reads CCARGGRSSSYNSPLHF. In DNA form, the CDR3 reads TGCTGCGCTAGAGGGGGCAGGTCTAGCTCCTATAATTCACCCCTCCACTTT. The J gene is TRBJ1-6, the V gene TRBV20-1, with 7 bases matching TRBD1. Germline V gene sequence: CDR1 DFQATT, CDR2 SNEGSKA (reference sequence). This CDR3 spans 17 amino acids.

This clonotype was recorded a few times. J is TRBJ2-5 and V is TRBV20-1; D may correspond to TRBD1 or TRBD2 (5 bases each). V lost 5 bases to trimming and J lost 5 bases, with 15 bases between them. The CDR3 is 13 amino acids. Germline loops: CDR1 DFQATT, CDR2 SNEGSKA (reference sequence). Here the CDR3 DNA reads TGCAGTGCTCCCCCGGGGCCGGGGGAGACCCAGTACTTC. It translates to CSAPPGPGETQYF.

This clonotype was counted only a few times. The genes are TRBV11-2 and TRBJ2-2, with D perhaps being TRBD1 or TRBD2 (5 bases each). V lost 4 bases to trimming and J lost 6 bases, with 15 bases between them. Germline assignment: CDR1 SGHAT and CDR2 FQNNGV. CDR3 size: 15 residues. The CDR3 sequence: CASSSLRWDPGELFF. The CDR3 DNA is TGTGCCAGCAGCTCCCTACGGTGGGACCCCGGGGAGCTGTTTTTT.

The sample holds a few counts of this clonotype. This chain links TRBV11-3 with TRBJ2-3, with 9 nucleotides matching TRBD1. The CDR3 is 14 amino acids. Germline loops: CDR1 SGHNT, CDR2 YENEEA. V dropped 5 bases and J dropped 5; count of bases not matched to a gene: 5. In nucleotides, the CDR3 is TGTGCCAGCAGCGTCGGACAGGGGTTAGATACGCAGTATTTT. This encodes CASSVGQGLDTQYF.

The chain employs TRBV6-1 and TRBJ2-7; 10 nucleotides line up with TRBD1. J lost 2 bases, V lost 6 bases, and 7 bases had no gene match. CDR1 and CDR2 (germline): MNHNS, SASEGT. CDR3 length: 15 residues. CDR3 in amino acids: CASSPGQGGTYEQYF. The CDR3 nucleotides read TGTGCCAGCAGCCCTGGACAGGGGGGGACCTACGAGCAGTACTTC.

Notes on this clonotype: Since a much larger clone is just one base distant, this may be a read error. A read error is likely, as this CDR3 ends without the conserved phenylalanine or tryptophan. CDR3 sequence: CATSDPGTGPNTQYS. The CDR3 nucleotides read TGTGCCACCAGTGATCCCGGGACAGGGCCAAATACGCAGTATTCT. This chain uses TRBV24-1 with TRBJ2-3, with 9 bases matching TRBD1. J lost 7 bases, V lost 3 bases, and 7 bases had no gene match. CDR3 length: 15 residues. Looked up from germline, CDR1 is KGHDR and CDR2 is SFDVKD.

This clonotype was detected ten times or more. The chain joins TRBV12-3 or TRBV12-4 to TRBJ1-6, with D possibly TRBD1 on 6 matching bases. V shed 4 bases and J shed 7 bases, with 11 bases lying between them. The CDR3 runs 14 residues. For the CDR3, the DNA is TGTGCCAGCAGTTGGGGGGCACCCAATTCACCCCTCCACTTT. Encoded protein: CASSWGAPNSPLHF.

This clonotype was recorded only once. The V call is TRBV4-3, the J call TRBJ2-3; 11 bases line up with TRBD2. This CDR3 is built from 16 residues. With V trimmed by 6 bases and J by 0 bases, 5 bases remained unmatched. Germline values: CDR1 LGHNA, CDR2 YSLEER. CDR3 region: CASSLLAGESTDTQYF. Here the CDR3 DNA reads TGCGCCAGCAGTCTACTAGCGGGGGAGAGCACAGATACGCAGTATTTT.

CDR3 in DNA: TGCGCCAGCAGCCAAGATTGGAGACTAGCGGGAGAGGGGGATACGCAGTATTTT. Translation gives CASSQDWRLAGEGDTQYF. The chain links TRBV4-3 to TRBJ2-3; 12 bases map to TRBD2. This CDR3 has 18 amino acids. V shed 0 bases and J 6 bases; nucleotides not matched to a gene: 10. Germline loops: CDR1 LGHNA, CDR2 YSLEER.

The table lists this clonotype with a few counts. The chain carries TRBV6-2 or TRBV6-3 and TRBJ2-5; 9 nucleotides agree with TRBD2. The CDR3 runs to 15 residues. Germline-derived CDR1 and CDR2 are MNHEY and SVGEGT. The V segment lost 8 bases and the J segment 6 bases; nucleotides outside the gene matches: 13. In nucleotides, the CDR3 is TGTGCCAGCGCCCTAGGGCTAGCGGGAATGAAGACCCAGTACTTC. Its protein product is CASALGLAGMKTQYF.

A word on this clonotype: This may arise from a read error, as a much more abundant clone is one base away. This chain links TRBV15 with TRBJ2-5; D unresolved. Deletions cut 0 bases from V and 8 bases from J, with 16 bases between. There are 15 residues in the CDR3. Germline CDR1 and CDR2: LNHNV and YYDKDF (reference sequence). CDR3 sequence (DNA): TGTGCCACCAGCAGAGATAAGGGAATTCAGGATACCCAGTACTTC. It specifies CATSRDKGIQDTQYF.